This is a list of T cell receptor beta chains from one sample in a study of T cells in Graves' hyperthyroidism and ophthalmopathy. TCRdb independently ran MiXCR on the multiplex PCR reads; one entry per CDR3 protein. The table includes around 520,000 distinct CDR3 sequences, around 15% detected once. Sequenced: blood. The receptor set was obtained from a middle-aged woman with Graves' hyperthyroidism. Each CDR3 is given with its conserved first and last residue. A D gene is named only where the DNA matches it firmly. Clone sizes are given selectively: once, few, many, or a class where the clone is expanded.

J gene: TRBJ2-7; D gene: -; V gene: TRBV20-1; clone size: many; CDR3 DNA: TGCAGTGCTGTACTAGGGGGGCGCTACGAGCAGTACTTC; CDR3 protein: CSAVLGGRYEQYF
J gene: TRBJ1-2; D gene: TRBD1; V gene: TRBV6-1; clone size: -; CDR3 DNA: TGTGCCAGCAGTGAAGCGGGACAGGGGATGGGCTACACCTTC; CDR3 protein: CASSEAGQGMGYTF
J gene: TRBJ2-7; D gene: -; V gene: TRBV7-8; clone size: many; CDR3 DNA: TGTGCCAGCAGCTTACCCGGACAGAGAGCCTACGAGCAGTACTTC; CDR3 protein: CASSLPGQRAYEQYF
J gene: TRBJ2-7; D gene: -; V gene: TRBV5-1; clone size: few; CDR3 DNA: TGCGCCAGCAGCTTAACCGGCAGTGCTGGGGACGAGCAGTACTTC; CDR3 protein: CASSLTGSAGDEQYF
J gene: TRBJ2-4; D gene: -; V gene: TRBV7-2; clone size: many; CDR3 DNA: TGTGCCAGCAGCGTTCATGCTGCCAAAAACATTCAGTACTTC; CDR3 protein: CASSVHAAKNIQYF
J gene: TRBJ2-1; D gene: TRBD2; V gene: TRBV7-9; clone size: many; CDR3 DNA: TGTGCCAGCAGCTTAGAGTCTAGCGGCCACTCGAGCTCCTACAATGAGCAGTTCTTC; CDR3 protein: CASSLESSGHSSSYNEQFF
J gene: TRBJ1-1; D gene: -; V gene: TRBV6-2/TRBV6-3; clone size: many; CDR3 DNA: TGTGCCAGCCGGTCTACAGGGCAAACTGAAGCTTTCTTT; CDR3 protein: CASRSTGQTEAFF
J gene: TRBJ2-1; D gene: TRBD1; V gene: TRBV27; clone size: -; CDR3 DNA: TGTGCCAGCAAAGACAGGGCATATGAGCAGTCCTTC; CDR3 protein: CASKDRAYEQSF
J gene: TRBJ1-4; D gene: -; V gene: TRBV28; clone size: many; CDR3 DNA: TGTGCCAGCAGTCGCGCCCGTGGTCAGGAAAAACTGTTTTTT; CDR3 protein: CASSRARGQEKLFF
J gene: TRBJ2-1; D gene: -; V gene: TRBV29-1; clone size: few; CDR3 DNA: TGCAGCGTTGTCTGGGAGTACGGCAATGAGCAGTTCTTC; CDR3 protein: CSVVWEYGNEQFF
J gene: TRBJ1-2; D gene: -; V gene: TRBV12-3/TRBV12-4; clone size: many; CDR3 DNA: TGTGCCAGCAGTTTAGAAGGGACAACCTATGGCTACACCTTC; CDR3 protein: CASSLEGTTYGYTF
J gene: TRBJ1-1; D gene: -; V gene: TRBV20-1; clone size: once; CDR3 DNA: TGCAGTGCTAGAGGCCCGACAGCAACCACTGAAGCTTTCTTT; CDR3 protein: CSARGPTATTEAFF
J gene: TRBJ2-5; D gene: -; V gene: TRBV24-1; clone size: few; CDR3 DNA: TGTGCCACCAGAGGTACAGCGGAAGGGGGAGAGACCCAGTACTTC; CDR3 protein: CATRGTAEGGETQYF
J gene: TRBJ2-1; D gene: TRBD2; V gene: TRBV24-1; clone size: -; CDR3 DNA: TGTGCCACCAGTGACCGGGGACTAGCGGGTGAGCAGTTCTTC; CDR3 protein: CATSDRGLAGEQFF
J gene: TRBJ2-1; D gene: -; V gene: TRBV24-1; clone size: -; CDR3 DNA: TGTGCCACCAGTGCGGGTAGCGGAACCTTATCCAATGAGCAGTTCTTC; CDR3 protein: CATSAGSGTLSNEQFF
J gene: TRBJ2-1; D gene: -; V gene: TRBV7-3; clone size: many; CDR3 DNA: TGTGCCAGCAGCGCCAGCATAAGCTCCTACAATGAGCAGTTCTTC; CDR3 protein: CASSASISSYNEQFF
J gene: TRBJ1-1; D gene: -; V gene: TRBV27; clone size: many; CDR3 DNA: TGTGCCAGCAGTTTATCGGGCAGCCTGAACACTGAAGCTTTCTTT; CDR3 protein: CASSLSGSLNTEAFF
J gene: TRBJ2-1; D gene: -; V gene: TRBV12-3/TRBV12-4; clone size: few; CDR3 DNA: TGTGCCAGCAGTTTTCAGGGGACTGGGCAAAAAGATGAGCAGTTCTTC; CDR3 protein: CASSFQGTGQKDEQFF
J gene: TRBJ2-2; D gene: -; V gene: TRBV7-9; clone size: -; CDR3 DNA: TGTGCCAGCAGCGCCTCCGCTCCCGGGGAGCTGTTTTTT; CDR3 protein: CASSASAPGELFF
J gene: TRBJ2-1; D gene: TRBD2; V gene: TRBV4-1; clone size: once; CDR3 DNA: TGCGCCAGCAGCCAAGGGCTAGCGGGAGCGTCCTACAATGAGCAGTTCTTC; CDR3 protein: CASSQGLAGASYNEQFF
J gene: TRBJ2-7; D gene: -; V gene: TRBV3-1; clone size: many; CDR3 DNA: TGTGCCAGCAGCCCAAGCGCACAGATCTACGAGCAGTACTTC; CDR3 protein: CASSPSAQIYEQYF
J gene: TRBJ2-5; D gene: TRBD2; V gene: TRBV10-3; clone size: many; CDR3 DNA: TGTGCCATCAGTGAGTCGGCTAGCGGCGGAGAGACCCAGTACTTC; CDR3 protein: CAISESASGGETQYF
J gene: TRBJ2-1; D gene: -; V gene: TRBV7-3; clone size: few; CDR3 DNA: TGTGCCAGCAGCTTAGTAGGCGTGGGCAATGAGCAGTTCTTC; CDR3 protein: CASSLVGVGNEQFF
J gene: TRBJ2-1; D gene: TRBD2; V gene: TRBV20-1; clone size: many; CDR3 DNA: TGCAGTGCAGACCGGACTAGCGGACCCTCCAATGAGCAGTTCTTC; CDR3 protein: CSADRTSGPSNEQFF
J gene: TRBJ2-1; D gene: -; V gene: TRBV5-1; clone size: -; CDR3 DNA: TGCGCCAGCAGCTTGGATCCTCCGAGTGGATCCAATGAGCAGTTCTTC; CDR3 protein: CASSLDPPSGSNEQFF
J gene: TRBJ1-1; D gene: TRBD1; V gene: TRBV20-1; clone size: many; CDR3 DNA: TGCAGTGGACATGACAGGGAAACTGAAGCTTTCTTT; CDR3 protein: CSGHDRETEAFF
J gene: TRBJ2-7; D gene: TRBD2; V gene: TRBV6-1; clone size: many; CDR3 DNA: TGTGCCAGCAGTGAACAAGGACTAGCGGGAGTGTACGAGCAGTACTTC; CDR3 protein: CASSEQGLAGVYEQYF
J gene: TRBJ1-1; D gene: -; V gene: TRBV19; clone size: -; CDR3 DNA: TGTGCCAGTAGTGTCTCGGTCACTGAAGCTTTCTTT; CDR3 protein: CASSVSVTEAFF
J gene: TRBJ2-1; D gene: TRBD1; V gene: TRBV5-1; clone size: -; CDR3 DNA: TGCGCCAGCAGCCAGGGGGCAACGAGCTCCTACAATGAGCAGTTCTTC; CDR3 protein: CASSQGATSSYNEQFF